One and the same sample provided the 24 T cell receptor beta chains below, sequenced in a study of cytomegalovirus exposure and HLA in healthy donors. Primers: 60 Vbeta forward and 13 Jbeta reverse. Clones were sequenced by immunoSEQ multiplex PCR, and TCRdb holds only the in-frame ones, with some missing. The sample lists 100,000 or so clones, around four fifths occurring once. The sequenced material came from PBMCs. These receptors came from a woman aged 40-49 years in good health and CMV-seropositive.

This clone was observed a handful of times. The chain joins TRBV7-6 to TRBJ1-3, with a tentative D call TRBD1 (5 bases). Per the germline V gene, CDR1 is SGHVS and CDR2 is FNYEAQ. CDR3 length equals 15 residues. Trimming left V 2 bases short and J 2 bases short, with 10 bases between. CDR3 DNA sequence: TGTGCCAGCAGCTTATATGGGGCTCCTGGAAACACCATATATTTT. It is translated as CASSLYGAPGNTIYF. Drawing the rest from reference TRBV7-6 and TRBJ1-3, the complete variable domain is GAGVSQSPRYKVTKRGQDVALRCDPISGHVSLYWYRQALGQGPEFLTYFNYEAQQDKSGLPNDRFSAERPEGSISTLTIQRTEQRDSAMYRCASSLYGAPGNTIYFGEGSWLTVV.

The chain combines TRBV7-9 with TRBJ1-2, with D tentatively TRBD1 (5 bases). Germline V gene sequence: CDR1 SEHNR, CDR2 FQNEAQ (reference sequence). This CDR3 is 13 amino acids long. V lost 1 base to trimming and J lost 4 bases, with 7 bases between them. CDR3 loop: CASSLEQVYGYTF. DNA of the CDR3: TGTGCCAGCAGCTTAGAACAGGTCTATGGCTACACCTTC.

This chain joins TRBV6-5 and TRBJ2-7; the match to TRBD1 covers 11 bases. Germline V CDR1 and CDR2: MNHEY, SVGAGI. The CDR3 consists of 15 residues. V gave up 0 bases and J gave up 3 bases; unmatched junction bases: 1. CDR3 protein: CASSYSGTGGYEQYF. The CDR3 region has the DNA TGTGCCAGCAGTTACTCAGGGACAGGGGGCTACGAGCAGTACTTC.

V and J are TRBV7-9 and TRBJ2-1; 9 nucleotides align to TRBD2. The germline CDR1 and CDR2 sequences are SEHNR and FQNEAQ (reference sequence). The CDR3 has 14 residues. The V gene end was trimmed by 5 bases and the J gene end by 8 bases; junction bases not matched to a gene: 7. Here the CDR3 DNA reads TGTGCCAGCAGCCGAGAGGCTAGCGGGGATGAGCAGTTCTTC. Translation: CASSREASGDEQFF.

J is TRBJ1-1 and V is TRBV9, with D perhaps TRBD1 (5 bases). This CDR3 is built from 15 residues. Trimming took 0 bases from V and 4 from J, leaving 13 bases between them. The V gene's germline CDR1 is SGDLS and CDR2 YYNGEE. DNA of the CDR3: TGTGCCAGCAGCGTAGCAGGGCGGATGGGCACTGAAGCTTTCTTT. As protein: CASSVAGRMGTEAFF.

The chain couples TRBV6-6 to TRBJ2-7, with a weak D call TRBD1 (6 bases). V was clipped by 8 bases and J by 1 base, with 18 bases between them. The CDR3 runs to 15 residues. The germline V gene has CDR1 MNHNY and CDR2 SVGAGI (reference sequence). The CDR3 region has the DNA TGTGCCAGCTTCGGGTGGGGGCAGGGTTCCTACGAGCAGTACTTC. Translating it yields CASFGWGQGSYEQYF.

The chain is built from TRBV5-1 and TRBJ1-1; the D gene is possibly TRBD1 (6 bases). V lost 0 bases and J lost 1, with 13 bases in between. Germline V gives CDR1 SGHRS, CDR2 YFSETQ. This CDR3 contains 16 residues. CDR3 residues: CASSLVSGEGNTEAFF. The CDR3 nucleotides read TGCGCCAGCAGCTTGGTTTCAGGGGAGGGGAACACTGAAGCTTTCTTT. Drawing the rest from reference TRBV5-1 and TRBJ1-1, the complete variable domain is KAGVTQTPRYLIKTRGQQVTLSCSPISGHRSVSWYQQTPGQGLQFLFEYFSETQRNKGNFPGRFSGRQFSNSRSEMNVSTLELGDSALYLCASSLVSGEGNTEAFFGQGTRLTVV.

The CDR3 spells CASSTYPVMRNTIYF. CDR3 nucleotides: TGTGCCAGTAGTACATACCCAGTAATGAGAAACACCATATATTTT. The rearrangement joins TRBV19 to TRBJ1-3; D not resolved. The CDR3 contains 15 residues. Germline CDR1 is LNHDA and CDR2 is SQIVND (reference sequence). The V end was cut by 4 bases, the J end by 5 bases, with 15 bases between.

Written as DNA, the CDR3 is TGTGCCAGCTCACTGGAGGGTGGGGCCAACGTCCTGACTTTC. Residues: CASSLEGGANVLTF. The chain employs TRBV18 and TRBJ2-6; D is perhaps TRBD2 (6 bases). The CDR3 is 14 residues long. V lost 4 bases and J lost 3, with 7 bases in between. The germline gives CDR1 KGHSH, CDR2 LQKENI.

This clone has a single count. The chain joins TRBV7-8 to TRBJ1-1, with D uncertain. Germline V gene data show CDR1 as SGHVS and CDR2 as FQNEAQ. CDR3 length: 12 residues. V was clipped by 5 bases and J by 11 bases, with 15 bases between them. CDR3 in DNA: TGTGCCAGCAGCCCTGGTGGGCATTCGGCTTTCTTT. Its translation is CASSPGGHSAFF.

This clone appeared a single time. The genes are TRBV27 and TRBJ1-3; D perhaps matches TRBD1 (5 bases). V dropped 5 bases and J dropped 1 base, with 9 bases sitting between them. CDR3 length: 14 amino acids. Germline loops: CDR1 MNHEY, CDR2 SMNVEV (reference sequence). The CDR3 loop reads CASSLRQSGNTIYF. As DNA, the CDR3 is TGTGCCAGCAGTCTACGACAGTCTGGAAACACCATATATTTT.

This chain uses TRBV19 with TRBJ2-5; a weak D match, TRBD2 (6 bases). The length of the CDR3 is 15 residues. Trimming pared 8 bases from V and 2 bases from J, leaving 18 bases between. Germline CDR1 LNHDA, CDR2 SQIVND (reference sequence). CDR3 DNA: TGTGCCAGTTCGGGGGATTGGAGATATCAAGAGACCCAGTACTTC. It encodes CASSGDWRYQETQYF.

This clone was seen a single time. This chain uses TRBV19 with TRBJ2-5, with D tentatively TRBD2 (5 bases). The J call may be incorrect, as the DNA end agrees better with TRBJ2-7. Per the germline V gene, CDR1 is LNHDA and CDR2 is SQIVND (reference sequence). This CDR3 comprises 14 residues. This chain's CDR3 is CASSIGGRDYEQYF. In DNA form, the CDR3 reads TGTGCCAGTAGTATAGGAGGACGGGACTACGAGCAGTACTTC.

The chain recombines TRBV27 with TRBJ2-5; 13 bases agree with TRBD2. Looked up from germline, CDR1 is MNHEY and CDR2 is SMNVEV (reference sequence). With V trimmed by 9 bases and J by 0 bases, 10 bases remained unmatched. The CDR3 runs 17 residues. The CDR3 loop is CASQRLAGGQYQETQYF. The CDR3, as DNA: TGTGCCAGTCAAAGACTAGCGGGGGGACAGTACCAAGAGACCCAGTACTTC.

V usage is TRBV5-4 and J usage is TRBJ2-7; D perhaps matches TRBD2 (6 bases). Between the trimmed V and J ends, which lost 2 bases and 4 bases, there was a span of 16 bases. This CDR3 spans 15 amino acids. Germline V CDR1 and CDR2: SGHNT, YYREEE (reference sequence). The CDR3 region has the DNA TGTGCCAGCAGCTTACCCGGGACTCTTCTTTACGAGCAGTACTTC. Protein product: CASSLPGTLLYEQYF.

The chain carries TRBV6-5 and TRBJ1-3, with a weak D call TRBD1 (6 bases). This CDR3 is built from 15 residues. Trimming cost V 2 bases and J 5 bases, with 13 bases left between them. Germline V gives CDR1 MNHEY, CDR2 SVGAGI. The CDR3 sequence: CASSYQGRGRNTIYF. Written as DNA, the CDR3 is TGTGCCAGCAGTTACCAGGGGCGAGGGAGAAACACCATATATTTT.

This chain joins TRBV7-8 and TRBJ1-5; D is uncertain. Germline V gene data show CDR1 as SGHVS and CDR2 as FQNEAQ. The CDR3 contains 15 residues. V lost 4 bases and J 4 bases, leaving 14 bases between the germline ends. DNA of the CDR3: TGTGCCAGCAGCTCCCAGACGGACTCTAATCAGCCCCAGCATTTT. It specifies CASSSQTDSNQPQHF.

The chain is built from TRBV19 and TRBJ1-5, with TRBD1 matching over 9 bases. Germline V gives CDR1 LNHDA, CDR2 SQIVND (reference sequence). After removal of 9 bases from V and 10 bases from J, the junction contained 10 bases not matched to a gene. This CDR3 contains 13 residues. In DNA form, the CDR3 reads TGTGCCAGCCGGGACAGGGCGCCGCGCCCCCAGCATTTT. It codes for CASRDRAPRPQHF.

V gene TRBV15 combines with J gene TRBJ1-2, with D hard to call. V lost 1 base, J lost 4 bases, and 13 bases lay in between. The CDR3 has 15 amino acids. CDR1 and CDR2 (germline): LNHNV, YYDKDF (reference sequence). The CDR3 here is CATSRVRRDIYGYTF. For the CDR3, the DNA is TGTGCCACCAGCAGAGTCAGGCGGGATATCTATGGCTACACCTTC. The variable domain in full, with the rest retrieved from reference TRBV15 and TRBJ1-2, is DAMVIQNPRYQVTQFGKPVTLSCSQTLNHNVMYWYQQKSSQAPKLLFHYYDKDFNNEADTPDNFQSRRPNTSFCFLDIRSPGLGDTAMYLCATSRVRRDIYGYTFGSGTRLTVV.

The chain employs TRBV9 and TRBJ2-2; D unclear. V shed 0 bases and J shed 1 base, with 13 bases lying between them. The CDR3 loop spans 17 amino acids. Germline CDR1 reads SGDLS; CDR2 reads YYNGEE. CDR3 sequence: CASSVASLLLNTGELFF. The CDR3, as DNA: TGTGCCAGCAGCGTAGCATCGCTACTACTGAACACCGGGGAGCTGTTTTTT.

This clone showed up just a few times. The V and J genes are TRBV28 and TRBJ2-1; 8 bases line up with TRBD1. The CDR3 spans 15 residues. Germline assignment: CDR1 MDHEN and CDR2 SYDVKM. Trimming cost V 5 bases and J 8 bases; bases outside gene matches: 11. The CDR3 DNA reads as TGTGCCAGCAGTCCCAGGACAGGGCTTAGGGATGAGCAGTTCTTC. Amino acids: CASSPRTGLRDEQFF.

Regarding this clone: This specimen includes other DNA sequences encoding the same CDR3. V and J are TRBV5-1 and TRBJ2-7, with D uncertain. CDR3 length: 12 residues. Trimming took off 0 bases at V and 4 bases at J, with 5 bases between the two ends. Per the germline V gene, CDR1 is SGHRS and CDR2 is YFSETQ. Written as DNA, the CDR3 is TGCGCCAGCAGCTTGGGGCAGTACGAGCAGTACTTC. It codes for CASSLGQYEQYF.

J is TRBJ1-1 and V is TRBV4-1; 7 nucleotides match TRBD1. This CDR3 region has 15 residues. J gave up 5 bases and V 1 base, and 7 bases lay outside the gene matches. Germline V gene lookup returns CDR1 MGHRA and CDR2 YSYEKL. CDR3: CASSQVGRGRTEAFF. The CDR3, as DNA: TGCGCCAGCAGCCAAGTTGGCAGGGGGAGGACTGAAGCTTTCTTT.

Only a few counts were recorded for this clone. For the CDR3, the DNA is TGTGCCAGCAGCCTCCAACTAGCGGGGGTTGCTACAGATACGCAGTATTTT. Translating it yields CASSLQLAGVATDTQYF. V is TRBV5-6 and J is TRBJ2-3; 11 nucleotides agree with TRBD2. V trimming: 4 bases; J trimming: 3 bases; junction bases outside the gene matches: 10. Germline V gives CDR1 SGHDT, CDR2 YYEEEE. The CDR3 totals 17 residues. Looking up the rest from reference TRBV5-6 and TRBJ2-3 gives the full variable domain: DAGVTQSPTHLIKTRGQQVTLRCSPKSGHDTVSWYQQALGQGPQFIFQYYEEEERQRGNFPDRFSGHQFPNYSSELNVNALLLGDSALYLCASSLQLAGVATDTQYFGPGTRLTVL.